This TCR beta chain is from a study of blood T cell repertoires in COVID-19. Study overall: COVID-19 samples collected from the United States, Italy and Spain covered acute and convalescent phases. From T cells, B-cell-depleted T cells, or PBMCs came the material, which was cDNA or gDNA.

CDR3 length: 14 residues. The V gene lost 3 bases and the J gene lost 9 bases, with 12 bases spanning the gap. Germline loops: CDR1 KGHSH, CDR2 LQKENI. The Seattle patients, enrolled during active infection, were followed longitudinally. Under the authors' procedure: Estimated nucleated cell counts came from reference gene primer amplification. Profiling relied on immunoSEQ multiplex PCR, and the TCRdb table lists in-frame clones only, not all of them. V and J calls and clone size are given by that table; D and trimming were obtained from the DNA. The data hold roughly 70,000 clones, with approximately 73% observed a single time.

The chain is built from TRBV18 and TRBJ1-6, with D unclear. The source is a man between 60 and 70 years old with COVID-19, enrolled during active disease. Source material: peripheral blood. In DNA, the CDR3 is TGTGCCAGCTCACCGGAGTCGGAAGGTTCACCCCTCCACTTT. This sequence encodes CASSPESEGSPLHF.